The 2 T cell receptor beta chains below all came from one sample that was sequenced in a study of T cell responses to AZD1222 COVID-19 vaccine. Libraries were prepared by immunoSEQ multiplex PCR; TCRdb keeps only in-frame clonotypes and omits some of them. The sample carries about 140,000 clones, around 90% recorded once. The sequenced sample was peripheral blood, obtained 28 days after the second dose of the MenACWY control vaccine. The receptor set was obtained from an adult who received the MenACWY meningococcal vaccine as a control.

The V and J genes are TRBV29-1 and TRBJ2-7, with D perhaps matching TRBD1 (6 bases). Trimming left V 4 bases short and J 5 bases short, with 24 bases between. CDR3 length: 16 residues. CDR1 SQVTM and CDR2 ANQGSEA come from the germline V gene. The chain's CDR3 is CSVGSRGRLRIDEQYF. The DNA for the CDR3 is TGCAGCGTTGGGAGCAGGGGCCGCCTTAGGATCGACGAGCAGTACTTC.

The rearrangement links TRBV10-1 to TRBJ2-2; D gene uncertain. Between the trimmed V and J ends, which lost 6 bases and 0 bases, there was a span of 8 bases. The germline CDR1 and CDR2 sequences are WNHNN and SYGVQD (reference sequence). This CDR3 region has 14 residues. CDR3 sequence reads: CASRKFPNTGELFF. The CDR3, as DNA: TGCGCCAGCAGGAAATTCCCGAACACCGGGGAGCTGTTTTTT.